These 30 T cell receptor beta chains share one sample of origin, sequenced in a study of blood T cell repertoires in COVID-19. The assay was immunoSEQ multiplex PCR, and TCRdb's table has in-frame clones only and misses some. The data contain roughly 55,000 clones, 75% to 95% of them singletons. The specimen was peripheral blood. The receptors stem from a human donor with active COVID-19. The donor label of this sample is uncertain.

The gene calls are TRBV18 and TRBJ1-5; a possible D gene is TRBD1 (5 bases). Germline V gene data show CDR1 as KGHSH and CDR2 as LQKENI. Trimming left V 1 base short and J 5 bases short, with 9 bases between. This CDR3 has 14 amino acids. The CDR3 nucleotides read TGTGCCAGCTCACCACAGGGGATGTATCAGCCCCAGCATTTT. As protein: CASSPQGMYQPQHF.

The chain combines TRBV28 with TRBJ1-4; possible D gene TRBD1, 6 bases. The V gene lost 4 bases and the J gene lost 5 bases, with 11 bases spanning the gap. Germline V gene data show CDR1 as MDHEN and CDR2 as SYDVKM. The CDR3 sequence is 14 residues long. This CDR3 is CASSSQGGNEKLFF. In nucleotides, the CDR3 is TGTGCCAGCAGTTCACAGGGCGGAAATGAAAAACTGTTTTTT.

The rearrangement uses TRBV5-6 and TRBJ1-3; 7 bases agree with TRBD1. The CDR3 is made up of 17 amino acids. The germline gives CDR1 SGHDT, CDR2 YYEEEE. Unmatched junction bases numbered 8, after V lost 2 bases and J lost 0 bases. Here the CDR3 reads CASSFTTGSISGNTIYF. In DNA, the CDR3 is TGTGCCAGCAGCTTCACGACAGGGTCTATCTCTGGAAACACCATATATTTT.

The rearrangement uses TRBV3-1 (or the pseudogene TRBV3-2) and TRBJ1-1; 7 nucleotides match TRBD1. CDR3 length: 14 residues. V was clipped by 3 bases and J by 4 bases; unmatched bases: 5. From germline, CDR1 is LGHDT and CDR2 YNNKEL (reference sequence). CDR3 DNA: TGTGCCAGCAGCCATCGCGACAGGGTCACTGAAGCTTTCTTT. Translation: CASSHRDRVTEAFF.

The chain uses TRBV4-2 and TRBJ1-2, with 9 nucleotides matching TRBD1. Germline CDR1 is LGHNA and CDR2 is YNFKEQ. The V segment lost 4 bases and the J segment 2 bases; nucleotides outside the gene matches: 5. This CDR3 spans 15 amino acids. The CDR3 sequence: CASSLTGTGNYGYTF. The CDR3 DNA sequence: TGTGCCAGCAGCCTGACCGGGACAGGGAACTATGGCTACACCTTC.

V is TRBV5-1 and J is TRBJ2-3, with 12 bases identical to TRBD1. The V gene's germline CDR1 is SGHRS and CDR2 YFSETQ. The J segment lost 0 bases and the V segment lost 2 bases, leaving 7 bases of the junction unmatched. The CDR3 sequence is 18 residues long. CDR3 sequence (DNA): TGCGCCAGCAGCTTCCGGGACAGGGGGCTAGGGAGCACAGATACGCAGTATTTT. As protein: CASSFRDRGLGSTDTQYF.

The V gene is TRBV28, the J gene TRBJ2-7; D is undetermined. This CDR3 has 15 residues. V gave up 1 base and J gave up 2 bases, with 12 bases separating them. The germline gives CDR1 MDHEN, CDR2 SYDVKM. CDR3 DNA: TGTGCCAGCAGTTTATCGTGGGCATCCACCTACGAGCAGTACTTC. Its translation: CASSLSWASTYEQYF.

This chain joins TRBV25-1 and TRBJ1-2; possible D gene TRBD1, 6 bases. The CDR3 runs 14 residues. Germline values: CDR1 MGHDK, CDR2 SYGVNS. V was cut by 5 bases and J by 4 bases, with 14 bases left in between. Here the CDR3 reads CASSPQGIAYGYTF. The DNA for the CDR3 is TGTGCCAGCAGTCCCCAGGGGATTGCCTATGGCTACACCTTC.

The chain carries TRBV27 and TRBJ1-5; a possible D gene is TRBD1 (6 bases). The CDR3 loop spans 13 amino acids. CDR1 and CDR2 (germline): MNHEY, SMNVEV (reference sequence). V lost 4 bases to trimming and J lost 9 bases, with 13 bases between them. CDR3 DNA: TGTGCCAGCAGTTCCGGGTCAGGGGTGCCCCAGCATTTT. Translated, it gives CASSSGSGVPQHF.

The genes are TRBV10-3 and TRBJ1-2; 8 nucleotides align to TRBD1. Germline CDR1 is ENHRY and CDR2 is SYGVKD. V dropped 2 bases and J dropped 6; count of bases not matched to a gene: 11. There are 16 residues in the CDR3. CDR3 protein: CAISEGRGHLGDGYTF. Here the CDR3 DNA reads TGTGCCATCAGTGAGGGCAGGGGGCACCTTGGAGATGGCTACACCTTC.

This chain uses TRBV3-1 (or the pseudogene TRBV3-2) with TRBJ2-6; 9 nucleotides agree with TRBD1. The CDR3 covers 18 residues. Germline values: CDR1 LGHDT, CDR2 YNNKEL (reference sequence). V gave up 3 bases and J gave up 0 bases; unmatched junction bases: 6. CDR3 in DNA: TGTGCCAGCAGCCAGGGGGACAGGGCCTTCTCTGGGGCCAACGTCCTGACTTTC. This codes for CASSQGDRAFSGANVLTF.

J is TRBJ1-2 and V is TRBV19; tentatively, D is TRBD1 (6 bases). In germline, CDR1 is LNHDA, CDR2 SQIVND (reference sequence). The germline V and J ends were trimmed by 1 base and 5 bases, with 8 bases remaining between them. The CDR3 consists of 13 residues. The CDR3 nucleotides are TGTGCCAGTAGTATAGGGGGGCCATATGGCTACACCTTC. Protein sequence: CASSIGGPYGYTF.

This clone was seen a single time. V and J are TRBV27 and TRBJ2-7; 7 bases align to TRBD2. Per the germline V gene, CDR1 is MNHEY and CDR2 is SMNVEV (reference sequence). CDR3 length equals 15 residues. V lost 0 bases to trimming and J lost 5 bases; unmatched junction nucleotides: 7. CDR3 sequence: CASSLSGEGLDEQYF. CDR3 bases: TGTGCCAGCAGTTTATCGGGGGAGGGCCTCGACGAGCAGTACTTC.

The rearrangement joins TRBV28 to TRBJ2-3; perhaps TRBD2 as D (6 bases). CDR1 MDHEN and CDR2 SYDVKM come from the germline V gene. The length of the CDR3 is 15 residues. Trimming shortened V by 3 bases and J by 0 bases, and 10 bases separated the two germline ends. This chain's CDR3 is CASSFMRGSTDTQYF. DNA for the CDR3: TGTGCCAGCAGTTTTATGCGGGGTAGCACAGATACGCAGTATTTT.

This sequence joins TRBV5-1 and TRBJ1-1, with no clear D. The CDR3 has 13 residues. Trimming cost V 0 bases and J 11 bases, with 14 bases left between them. The germline V gene encodes CDR1 SGHRS and CDR2 YFSETQ. For the CDR3, the DNA is TGCGCCAGCAGCTTGGGTAGGAGGGAAGGGGCTTTCTTT. Its translation: CASSLGRREGAFF.

CDR3 DNA sequence: TGTGCCAGCAGCCCCACAGGGGTCGGTTATTCCGAGCAGTACGTC. Encoded protein: CASSPTGVGYSEQYV. The chain recombines TRBV6-5 with TRBJ2-7, with 7 bases matching TRBD1. CDR3 size: 15 residues. V lost 6 bases to trimming and J lost 6 bases; unmatched junction nucleotides: 14. The germline V gene encodes CDR1 MNHEY and CDR2 SVGAGI.

V and J are TRBV7-2 and TRBJ1-4; TRBD1 aligns across 9 bases. Looked up from germline, CDR1 is SGHTA and CDR2 is FQGNSA. The CDR3 is 17 residues long. V dropped 1 base and J dropped 2; count of bases not matched to a gene: 5. CDR3 nucleotides: TGTGCCAGCAGCTTAGTGGGGGACAGGGCCACTAATGAAAAACTGTTTTTT. This encodes CASSLVGDRATNEKLFF.

The chain employs TRBV7-9 and TRBJ1-2; TRBD1 aligns across 7 bases. The V gene end was trimmed by 5 bases and the J gene end by 8 bases; junction bases not matched to a gene: 8. CDR3 length equals 13 residues. Germline V gene lookup returns CDR1 SEHNR and CDR2 FQNEAQ (reference sequence). The DNA for the CDR3 is TGTGCCAGCAGCCACAGACAGGGTGAGGGCTACACCTTC. Protein sequence: CASSHRQGEGYTF.

This rearrangement joins TRBV7-9 to TRBJ2-5, with D possibly matching TRBD1 (6 bases). Trimming stripped 6 bases from V and 1 base from J, with 15 bases between. There are 15 residues in the CDR3. Per germline, CDR1 SEHNR and CDR2 FQNEAQ (reference sequence). CDR3 DNA sequence: TGTGCCAGCAGGGTGGGACATCTAACCCAAGAGACCCAGTACTTC. Its protein is CASRVGHLTQETQYF.

Notes on this clone: Other nucleotide sequences from this sample produce the same CDR3. V is TRBV18 and J is TRBJ2-7; D remains unclear. Trimming took off 6 bases at V and 10 bases at J, with 16 bases between the two ends. CDR1 is KGHSH and CDR2 is LQKENI in the germline V gene. The CDR3 extends over 12 amino acids. Here the CDR3 DNA reads TGTGCCAGCTCGCTCACCGCCGCAGATCAGTACTTC. This gives the protein CASSLTAADQYF.

The rearrangement joins TRBV12-5 to TRBJ2-1; tentative D call: TRBD1 (6 bases). This CDR3 comprises 15 residues. V was trimmed by 3 bases and J by 5 bases, leaving 14 bases between them. CDR1 is LGHNT, CDR2 FRNRAP, per germline. The CDR3 here is CASGFADRFNNEQFF. The CDR3 region has the DNA TGTGCTAGTGGTTTTGCTGACAGGTTTAACAATGAGCAGTTCTTC. The variable domain in full, with the rest retrieved from reference TRBV12-5 and TRBJ2-1, is DARVTQTPRHKVTEMGQEVTMRCQPILGHNTVFWYRQTMMQGLELLAYFRNRAPLDDSGMPKDRFSAEMPDATLATLKIQPSEPRDSAVYFCASGFADRFNNEQFFGPGTRLTVL.

Note on this clone: At one boundary the junction diverges from the germline segment, which might be a read error. The chain carries TRBV6-5 and TRBJ2-1; weak D call: TRBD2 (6 bases). This CDR3 region has 13 residues. In germline, CDR1 is MNHEY, CDR2 SVGAGI. The CDR3 region is CASSYSSSWGEIF. The CDR3 coding sequence is TGTGCCAGCAGTTACTCGTCGTCTTGGGGGGAGATCTTC.

V usage is TRBV6-1 and J usage is TRBJ1-4; 7 bases are a match to TRBD1. The V gene end was trimmed by 1 base and the J gene end by 8 bases; junction bases not matched to a gene: 7. There are 15 residues in the CDR3. CDR1 MNHNS and CDR2 SASEGT come from the germline V gene. CDR3 DNA sequence: TGTGCCAGCAGTGAAGGGGAAGGGGGCGGCGAAAAACTGTTTTTT. Translated, it gives CASSEGEGGGEKLFF.

J is TRBJ1-1 and V is TRBV5-5; D ambiguous. With 4 bases removed from V and 4 bases from J, the gap between germline ends came to 11 bases. The CDR3 covers 13 residues. Germline CDR1 is SGHKS and CDR2 is YYEKEE (reference sequence). The CDR3 DNA reads as TGTGCCAGCAGCACAGCCGAGGGCACTGAAGCTTTCTTT. It is translated as CASSTAEGTEAFF.

The chain recombines TRBV7-8 with TRBJ2-7; D is perhaps TRBD1 (5 bases). Germline V gives CDR1 SGHVS, CDR2 FQNEAQ. This CDR3 contains 16 residues. V was shortened by 5 bases and J by 0 bases, with 17 bases between the two germline ends. The CDR3 is CASSPQTGQGSYEQYV. The CDR3 DNA follows: TGTGCCAGCAGCCCACAGACCGGCCAGGGCTCCTACGAGCAGTACGTC.

This clone has just one count. The chain links TRBV14 to TRBJ2-3; 13 bases fit TRBD2. The length of the CDR3 is 17 residues. Looked up from germline, CDR1 is SGHDN and CDR2 is FVKESK. V dropped 3 bases and J dropped 5; count of bases not matched to a gene: 8. The CDR3 loop is CASSQPRTSGRGDTQYF. CDR3 bases: TGTGCCAGCAGCCAGCCCCGGACTAGCGGGAGAGGAGATACGCAGTATTTT.

The chain is built from TRBV11-1 and TRBJ1-1; a possible D gene is TRBD1 (6 bases). Trimming removed 4 bases from V and 1 base from J, with 10 bases in between. CDR1 and CDR2 from the germline V gene are SGHAT and FQDESV (reference sequence). CDR3 length: 14 amino acids. The chain's CDR3 is CASSYQQGNTEAFF. CDR3 sequence (DNA): TGTGCCAGCAGCTACCAACAGGGGAACACTGAAGCTTTCTTT.

The rearrangement uses TRBV9 and TRBJ2-7; 8 bases line up with TRBD1. This CDR3 contains 14 residues. In germline, CDR1 is SGDLS, CDR2 YYNGEE. V lost 4 bases and J lost 0; bases outside the gene matches: 3. This CDR3 is CASSSGGRSYEQYF. Here the CDR3 DNA reads TGTGCCAGCAGCTCAGGGGGCCGCTCCTACGAGCAGTACTTC.

The chain combines TRBV7-3 with TRBJ2-1, with D maybe TRBD1 (6 bases). V gave up 5 bases and J gave up 9 bases, with 11 bases separating them. Germline assignment: CDR1 SGHTA and CDR2 FQGTGA. This CDR3 has 12 amino acids. The CDR3 coding sequence is TGTGCCAGCAGCCCACAGGGTCGTGAGCAGTTCTTC. Amino acids: CASSPQGREQFF.

The chain has TRBV6-6 and TRBJ2-1; TRBD2 is a possible D gene (6 bases). Germline loops: CDR1 MNHNY, CDR2 SVGAGI (reference sequence). V was clipped by 6 bases and J by 7 bases, with 19 bases between them. This CDR3 contains 15 residues. This chain's CDR3 is CASSSRLAPTNEQFF. CDR3 coding DNA: TGTGCCAGCAGCTCGAGGCTAGCGCCTACTAATGAGCAGTTCTTC.